This paragraph covers one TCR beta chain sequence. The antigen remains undetermined. These data originate in a study of Ad26.COV2.S vaccination and SARS-CoV-2 variants. About the research overall: Once or twice, 56 days apart, Ad26.COV2.S was delivered intramuscularly. General study findings and limits: Participants given vaccine showed non-spike TCR breadth similar to that of placebo recipients.

Treatment denoted: over 15 received Ad26.COV2.S at low or high dose, single or two shots; several received placebo; per-sample allocation not given. Samples came from day 63 after the first vaccine or placebo injection. Its platform was an Ad26 vector, and its expressed antigen was Wuhan-strain SARS-CoV-2 spike. Measured with immunoSEQ multiplex PCR; TCRdb has only the in-frame clones, and not every one. This sample yields some 640,000 clones, of which 70% to 90% are seen a single time; approximately 1.5% belongs to the top ten. V was pared by 7 bases and J by 1 base, with 11 bases between. Per the germline V gene, CDR1 is SGHRS and CDR2 is YFSETQ. CDR3 length: 14 amino acids.

Sample: peripheral blood, taken in a trial of Ad26.COV2.S vaccine versus placebo. The source of this sequence is a person aged 18-65 years who received the Ad26.COV2.S COVID-19 vaccine or a placebo. This chain joins TRBV5-1 and TRBJ2-2; D unclear. CDR3 residues: CASRISGNTGELFF. CDR3 nucleotides: TGCGCCAGCCGAATTTCGGGGAACACCGGGGAGCTGTTTTTT.